This TCR beta chain was obtained from a study of blood T cell repertoires in COVID-19. Study in general: COVID-19 samples from acute and convalescent phases originated in the United States, Italy and Spain. In each case, the material was cDNA or gDNA derived from T cells, B-cell-depleted T cells, or PBMCs.

V lost 0 bases, J lost 2 bases, and 18 bases lay in between. The CDR3 consists of 18 residues. Germline loops: CDR1 LGHNA, CDR2 YSLEER. Under the authors' procedure: Scientists estimated how many nucleated cells there were by amplifying reference gene primers. The protocol was immunoSEQ multiplex PCR, while the TCRdb copy is restricted to in-frame clones and leaves out a portion. V and J calls and clone size are copied from that table; D and trimming were computed from the DNA. This sample has about 140,000 clones, with approximately 78% found just once. The sequence was collected from a man aged 60 to 69 who had recovered from COVID-19. The V gene is TRBV4-3, the J gene TRBJ2-3; D is unclear. The sequencing input was peripheral blood. The CDR3 reads CASSQETSARRNTDTQYF. CDR3 bases: TGCGCCAGCAGCCAAGAAACGTCGGCTAGGCGTAACACAGATACGCAGTATTTT.